The clone carrying this TCR beta chain was detected many times. Its specificity is unknown. This sample is part of a study of T-cell reconstitution after alpha-beta-depleted transplantation in children. General study findings and limits: Several hundred graft clones that had expanded were reportedly the source of alpha-beta T cells about two months after transplant. Where some patients showed high TCRbeta diversity at day 60, it came from recipient T cells and thymic progenitors that had survived. Most T-cell counts and diversity one year after the transplant came from T cells that were newly produced.

The authors prepared the TCRbeta library with unique molecular identifiers. In TCRdb, the PCR reads were re-called with MiXCR into one record per CDR3 protein. Found here are approximately 230,000 distinct CDR3 sequences, roughly 25% of them singletons; the top ten hold about 2.8%. Germline CDR1 DFQATT, CDR2 SNEGSKA (reference sequence). This CDR3 spans 12 amino acids. Between the trimmed V and J ends, which lost 2 bases and 4 bases, there was a span of 8 bases. The rearrangement uses TRBV20-1 and TRBJ1-2; D is uncertain. This specimen was PBMCs, taken before TCRalphabeta/CD19-depleted stem cell transplant. This receptor was identified in a girl aged 2 to 9 with Fanconi anemia, due to receive a stem cell transplant. The CDR3 sequence is CSARSIRYGYTF. The CDR3 DNA follows: TGCAGTGCTAGATCAATCCGCTATGGCTACACCTTC.